The subject of this entry is one T cell receptor beta chain. The PCR used 60 Vbeta and 13 Jbeta primers. Here immunoSEQ multiplex PCR was the method, and the copy in TCRdb shows in-frame clones only, minus some. Among roughly 220,000 clones, under 85% were seen once, and the ten largest hold approximately 1.5%. These data belong to a study of cytomegalovirus exposure and HLA in healthy donors. This clonotype was obtained from a man in his forties or fifties in good health and CMV-seronegative. Sequencing was carried out using PBMCs.

The CDR3 protein is CASSDPRAGTDTQYF. In DNA form, the CDR3 reads TGTGCCAGCAGTGATCCGAGGGCGGGCACAGATACGCAGTATTTT. The chain carries TRBV2 and TRBJ2-3, with D tentatively TRBD2 (5 bases). The CDR3 has 15 residues. The germline V gene encodes CDR1 SNHLY and CDR2 FYNNEI. V was clipped by 3 bases and J by 1 base, with 11 bases between them. The full variable domain, completed using reference TRBV2 and TRBJ2-3, is EPEVTQTPSHQVTQMGQEVILRCVPISNHLYFYWYRQILGQKVEFLVSFYNNEISEKSEIFDDQFSVERPDGSNFTLKIRSTKLEDSAMYFCASSDPRAGTDTQYFGPGTRLTVL.